What follows are 18 T cell receptor beta chains derived from one specimen sequenced in a study of T cells after yellow fever vaccination. MiXCR, applied by TCRdb to the 5' RACE reads, yields one record per CDR3 protein. This table has about 69,000 distinct CDR3 sequences, under 6.5% appearing once. The material sequenced was CD4+ T cells sorted from PBMCs, taken around 14 days after the first yellow fever vaccination. All receptors come from a man aged 18-30 years who received the YFV17D yellow fever vaccine.

This clonotype was seen repeatedly, ten times or more. This chain connects TRBV2 to TRBJ1-6, with D uncertain. The CDR3 runs 14 residues. The ends were cut back, 10 bases at V and 4 bases at J, with 14 bases in the middle. Germline V gene sequence: CDR1 SNHLY, CDR2 FYNNEI. Written as DNA, the CDR3 is TGTGCCACCGGCTCCCCTATGTATAATTCACCCCTCCACTTT. It yields the protein CATGSPMYNSPLHF.

This clonotype was recorded many times. The rearrangement links TRBV12-3 or TRBV12-4 to TRBJ2-7; 7 positions agree with TRBD1. The J segment lost 6 bases and the V segment lost 5 bases, leaving 7 bases of the junction unmatched. This CDR3 comprises 13 residues. CDR3 sequence reads: CASSLGTEAEQYV. The CDR3 nucleotides read TGTGCCAGCAGTCTGGGGACAGAGGCCGAGCAGTACGTC.

The sample holds many counts of this clonotype. The V call is TRBV10-3, the J call TRBJ1-2; D gene unclear. Trimming left V 0 bases short and J 6 bases short, with 8 bases between. Per germline, CDR1 ENHRY and CDR2 SYGVKD. This CDR3 has 13 amino acids. CDR3 nucleotide sequence: TGTGCCATCAGTGAGTCGATAGAGGATGGCTACACCTTC. Translated, it gives CAISESIEDGYTF.

This clonotype was observed many times. The chain joins TRBV6-5 to TRBJ1-2, with TRBD1 matching 7 bases. The CDR3 is 13 residues long. With V trimmed by 3 bases and J by 6 bases, 4 bases remained unmatched. Germline CDR1 is MNHEY and CDR2 is SVGAGI. The CDR3 nucleotides read TGTGCCAGCAGTTATGGAGGGGGCGATGGCTACACCTTC. It translates to CASSYGGGDGYTF.

This clonotype appeared many times. V gene TRBV29-1 combines with J gene TRBJ2-3; 11 bases are a match to TRBD2. Losses at the gene ends were 8 bases for V and 2 bases for J; bases not matched to a gene: 9. The germline V gene has CDR1 SQVTM and CDR2 ANQGSEA. The CDR3 extends over 15 amino acids. The CDR3 DNA sequence: TGCAGCACTGCCCTAGCGGGGGGCCCCACAGATACGCAGTATTTT. Protein sequence: CSTALAGGPTDTQYF.

This clonotype showed up many times. The V call is TRBV6-5, the J call TRBJ1-6, with TRBD1 matching 8 bases. This CDR3 is built from 17 residues. CDR1 is MNHEY, CDR2 SVGAGI, per germline. Unmatched junction bases numbered 10, after V lost 6 bases and J lost 3 bases. CDR3 DNA: TGTGCCAGCAGCAATTCGTTAGACAGGGGCTATAATTCACCCCTCCACTTT. Amino acids: CASSNSLDRGYNSPLHF.

This clonotype was seen ten or more times. This rearrangement joins TRBV2 to TRBJ1-1, with D tentatively TRBD1 (6 bases). Deletions cut 3 bases from V and 11 bases from J, with 16 bases between. Germline V gene data show CDR1 as SNHLY and CDR2 as FYNNEI. The CDR3 extends over 13 amino acids. DNA for the CDR3: TGTGCCAGCAGTGACGAACAGGGCTCCGGGGCTTTCTTT. Its translation is CASSDEQGSGAFF.

This clonotype was counted many times. This chain connects TRBV18 to TRBJ2-3; 7 nucleotides match TRBD2. J was trimmed by 3 bases and V by 3 bases; bases with no gene match: 6. The CDR3 loop spans 15 amino acids. Germline V lookup: CDR1 KGHSH, CDR2 LQKENI. DNA for the CDR3: TGTGCCAGCTCACCCCCGGGGGGAGCGACAGATACGCAGTATTTT. It specifies CASSPPGGATDTQYF. The complete variable domain, with remaining parts taken from reference TRBV18 and TRBJ2-3, reads NAGVMQNPRHLVRRRGQEARLRCSPMKGHSHVYWYRQLPEEGLKFMVYLQKENIIDESGMPKERFSAEFPKEGPSILRIQQVVRGDSAAYFCASSPPGGATDTQYFGPGTRLTVL.

This clonotype was seen repeatedly, ten times or more. The chain uses TRBV28 and TRBJ2-7, with TRBD2 as a possible D gene (6 bases). The ends were cut back, 2 bases at V and 6 bases at J, with 8 bases in the middle. The germline CDR1 and CDR2 sequences are MDHEN and SYDVKM. There are 12 residues in the CDR3. CDR3 sequence: CASSLRRGEQYF. CDR3 coding DNA: TGTGCCAGCAGTTTACGGAGGGGCGAGCAGTACTTC. The full variable domain, rest sourced from reference TRBV28 and TRBJ2-7, is DVKVTQSSRYLVKRTGEKVFLECVQDMDHENMFWYRQDPGLGLRLIYFSYDVKMKEKGDIPEGYSVSREKKERFSLILESASTNQTSMYLCASSLRRGEQYFGPGTRLTVT.

This clonotype occurred many times. CDR3 in amino acids: CASSHLGDSGNTIYF. Here the CDR3 DNA reads TGTGCCAGCAGCCACCTAGGGGACAGTGGAAACACCATATATTTT. The chain couples TRBV3-1 to TRBJ1-3; 7 nucleotides match TRBD1. This CDR3 region has 15 residues. V was pared by 3 bases and J by 3 bases, with 5 bases of the junction left unmatched. CDR1 LGHDT and CDR2 YNNKEL come from the germline V gene (reference sequence). The full variable domain, completed using reference TRBV3-1 and TRBJ1-3, is DTAVSQTPKYLVTQMGNDKSIKCEQNLGHDTMYWYKQDSKKFLKIMFSYNNKELIINETVPNRFSPKSPDKAHLNLHINSLELGDSAVYFCASSHLGDSGNTIYFGEGSWLTVV.

This clonotype was counted between two and nine times. This chain uses TRBV7-2 with TRBJ2-3, with D possibly TRBD2 on 6 matching bases. Between the trimmed V and J ends, which lost 4 bases and 1 base, there was a span of 15 bases. This CDR3 is 16 amino acids long. Looked up from germline, CDR1 is SGHTA and CDR2 is FQGNSA. The chain's CDR3 is CASSSRGRMGTDTQYF. The CDR3 nucleotides are TGTGCCAGCAGCTCCCGTGGGAGGATGGGCACAGATACGCAGTATTTT.

CDR3 DNA sequence: TGCGCCAGCAGCTTGGCCCAGGGGGGCGAGCAGTACGTC. It encodes CASSLAQGGEQYV. The J gene is TRBJ2-7, the V gene TRBV5-1; tentatively, D is TRBD1 (7 bases). The CDR3 runs to 13 residues. V dropped 0 bases and J dropped 6 bases, with 10 bases sitting between them. Germline lookup yields CDR1 SGHRS and CDR2 YFSETQ.

This clonotype was recorded many times. This CDR3 is CASSLISENSPLHF. The DNA for the CDR3 is TGTGCCAGCAGCTTGATTTCTGAAAATTCACCCCTCCACTTT. This sequence joins TRBV5-5 and TRBJ1-6; D unclear. The V end was cut by 1 base, the J end by 7 bases, with 9 bases between. Germline CDR1 SGHKS, CDR2 YYEKEE (reference sequence). The CDR3 is 14 residues long.

This clonotype was detected many times. The chain is built from TRBV11-1 and TRBJ2-1, with 16 bases lining up with TRBD2. After removal of 4 bases from V and 8 bases from J, the junction contained 14 bases not matched to a gene. Germline assignment: CDR1 SGHAT and CDR2 FQDESV (reference sequence). The CDR3 is made up of 19 amino acids. CDR3 in DNA: TGTGCCAGCAGCTCGCCGGGACTAGCGGGGGGGCCTGGTTTCGATGAGCAGTTCTTC. This gives the protein CASSSPGLAGGPGFDEQFF. Complete variable domain (other parts from reference TRBV11-1 and TRBJ2-1): EAEVAQSPRYKITEKSQAVAFWCDPISGHATLYWYRQILGQGPELLVQFQDESVVDDSQLPKDRFSAERLKGVDSTLKIQPAELGDSAMYLCASSSPGLAGGPGFDEQFFGPGTRLTVL.

This clonotype was recorded at least ten times. V and J are TRBV25-1 and TRBJ2-5, with D perhaps matching TRBD1 (6 bases). The CDR3 is 13 residues long. Trimming shortened V by 3 bases and J by 5 bases, and 10 bases separated the two germline ends. From germline, CDR1 is MGHDK and CDR2 SYGVNS. The chain's CDR3 is CASSEGATETQYF. CDR3 DNA: TGTGCCAGCAGTGAGGGGGCTACGGAGACCCAGTACTTC.

This clonotype was counted many times. The chain employs TRBV20-1 and TRBJ2-7; TRBD1 aligns across 7 bases. The CDR3 consists of 13 residues. Germline V gene lookup returns CDR1 DFQATT and CDR2 SNEGSKA (reference sequence). The V segment lost 6 bases and the J segment 2 bases; nucleotides outside the gene matches: 7. The chain's CDR3 is CSADRDSPYEQYV. In nucleotides, the CDR3 is TGCAGTGCCGACAGGGACAGCCCCTACGAGCAGTACGTC.

The sample holds many counts of this clonotype. The J gene is TRBJ1-2, the V gene TRBV5-1; D remains ambiguous. V dropped 6 bases and J dropped 3 bases, with 15 bases sitting between them. Looked up from germline, CDR1 is SGHRS and CDR2 is YFSETQ. This CDR3 is built from 14 residues. CDR3 loop: CASTFSYGDYGYTF. The CDR3, as DNA: TGCGCCAGCACCTTTAGCTATGGTGACTATGGCTACACCTTC.

This clonotype was recorded at least ten times. J is TRBJ1-6 and V is TRBV7-9; tentative D call: TRBD1 (5 bases). This CDR3 has 14 amino acids. From germline, CDR1 is SEHNR and CDR2 FQNEAQ (reference sequence). V was clipped by 6 bases and J by 6 bases, with 12 bases between them. The DNA for the CDR3 is TGTGCCAGCAGTGGTGGGGGATTTAATTCACCCCTCCACTTT. It codes for CASSGGGFNSPLHF.